The entry below gives a single T cell receptor beta chain sequence along with its context. Its antigen is undetermined. TCRdb reprocessed the reads with MiXCR, giving one entry per CDR3 protein. The sample yields 250,000 to 350,000 distinct CDR3 sequences, about 25% seen once. The data originate from a study of T cell repertoires in cytomegalovirus infection. Study conclusions and caveats: Ex vivo responses were dominated by HLA-C-restricted CMV-specific TCR beta clonotypes. Identification of carriers of CMV plus the relevant HLA was performed using cumulative public TCR beta family frequency.

The ends were cut back, 1 base at V and 2 bases at J, with 7 bases in the middle. The germline V gene has CDR1 SGHTA and CDR2 FQGNSA. The CDR3 length is 14 residues. The TCR comes from a human donor in good health (CMV status not recorded). Some clones in this sample may be carry-over from other donors' samples. V usage is TRBV7-2 and J usage is TRBJ2-3; D gene ambiguous. Material for sequencing was PBMCs. DNA for the CDR3: TGTGCCAGCAGCTTAGTTACCATCACAGATACGCAGTATTTT. Protein sequence: CASSLVTITDTQYF.